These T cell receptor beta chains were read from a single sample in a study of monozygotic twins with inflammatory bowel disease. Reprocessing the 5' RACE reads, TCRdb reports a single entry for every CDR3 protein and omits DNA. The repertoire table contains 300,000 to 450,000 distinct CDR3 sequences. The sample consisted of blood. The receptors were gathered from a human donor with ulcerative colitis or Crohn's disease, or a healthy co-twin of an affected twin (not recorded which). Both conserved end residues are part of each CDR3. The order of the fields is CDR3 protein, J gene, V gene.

CDR3aa: CASTRLTSGEETQYF; j_gene: TRBJ2-5; v_gene: TRBV6-1
CDR3aa: CASSAGLAGQETQYF; j_gene: TRBJ2-5; v_gene: TRBV5-1
CDR3aa: CASSLGLYSNQPQHF; j_gene: TRBJ1-5; v_gene: TRBV7-2
CDR3aa: CSARDNRAGGSTGELFF; j_gene: TRBJ2-2; v_gene: TRBV20-1
CDR3aa: CASNVKDRGYEQYF; j_gene: TRBJ2-7; v_gene: TRBV9
CDR3aa: CASSPSGTGGNEQYF; j_gene: TRBJ2-7; v_gene: TRBV7-2
CDR3aa: CASGFRRLRGDTQYF; j_gene: TRBJ2-3; v_gene: TRBV28
CDR3aa: CASVSGGTTEDEQFF; j_gene: TRBJ2-1; v_gene: TRBV5-4
CDR3aa: CASSLQGPIGAEAFF; j_gene: TRBJ1-1; v_gene: TRBV7-9
CDR3aa: CASTDSSRGYTF; j_gene: TRBJ1-2; v_gene: TRBV12-3/TRBV12-4
CDR3aa: CASSSDSGASTDTQYF; j_gene: TRBJ2-3; v_gene: TRBV7-2
CDR3aa: CASSQDASPIGGYTF; j_gene: TRBJ1-2; v_gene: TRBV4-3
CDR3aa: CASHSGGGTGYNEQFF; j_gene: TRBJ2-1; v_gene: TRBV2
CDR3aa: CASNPSGGTDTQYF; j_gene: TRBJ2-3; v_gene: TRBV12-3/TRBV12-4
CDR3aa: CAWTNLPETQYF; j_gene: TRBJ2-5; v_gene: TRBV30
CDR3aa: CASSYEAGDSYEQYF; j_gene: TRBJ2-7; v_gene: TRBV6-5
CDR3aa: CASSVTATQGNSPLHF; j_gene: TRBJ1-6; v_gene: TRBV5-1
CDR3aa: CASSPIPSGNTGELFF; j_gene: TRBJ2-2; v_gene: TRBV18
CDR3aa: CASSSRFGGPRTDTQYF; j_gene: TRBJ2-3; v_gene: TRBV7-3
CDR3aa: CASSRGGENEQYF; j_gene: TRBJ2-7; v_gene: TRBV4-3
CDR3aa: CSVRASATNEKLFFF; j_gene: TRBJ1-4; v_gene: TRBV29-1
CDR3aa: CASSLTYRAVGSPLHF; j_gene: TRBJ1-6; v_gene: TRBV7-3
CDR3aa: CASRATASSYNEQFF; j_gene: TRBJ2-1; v_gene: TRBV27
CDR3aa: CASSLGQGAFNEKLFF; j_gene: TRBJ1-4; v_gene: TRBV12-3/TRBV12-4
CDR3aa: CASSAWRTEAFF; j_gene: TRBJ1-1; v_gene: TRBV7-9
CDR3aa: CASTPGGVYNEQFF; j_gene: TRBJ2-1; v_gene: TRBV6-2/TRBV6-3
CDR3aa: CASSYVGQTIDGYTF; j_gene: TRBJ1-2; v_gene: TRBV6-2/TRBV6-3
CDR3aa: CASSDTHRPGNTIYF; j_gene: TRBJ1-3; v_gene: TRBV5-1
CDR3aa: CASSYHRGNTEAFF; j_gene: TRBJ1-1; v_gene: TRBV5-1
CDR3aa: CASSRLGGPGQFF; j_gene: TRBJ2-1; v_gene: TRBV6-2/TRBV6-3
CDR3aa: CASSLIFQGDTEAFF; j_gene: TRBJ1-1; v_gene: TRBV5-1
CDR3aa: CASRGLAGNTGELFF; j_gene: TRBJ2-2; v_gene: TRBV2
CDR3aa: CASGVGRGMETQYF; j_gene: TRBJ2-5; v_gene: TRBV27
CDR3aa: CASSYRQTKGYEQYF; j_gene: TRBJ2-7; v_gene: TRBV6-2/TRBV6-3
CDR3aa: CASSSLGSTDTQYF; j_gene: TRBJ2-3; v_gene: TRBV28
CDR3aa: CSATSFSGGGSSYEQYF; j_gene: TRBJ2-7; v_gene: TRBV20-1
CDR3aa: CASSLAQGSHNEQFF; j_gene: TRBJ2-1; v_gene: TRBV5-1
CDR3aa: CASSIGQIYGYTF; j_gene: TRBJ1-2; v_gene: TRBV5-1
CDR3aa: CASGVNNEQFF; j_gene: TRBJ2-1; v_gene: TRBV5-1
CDR3aa: CASSQGPGANYGYTF; j_gene: TRBJ1-2; v_gene: TRBV3-1
CDR3aa: CATSDGTGGMYNEQFF; j_gene: TRBJ2-1; v_gene: TRBV24-1
CDR3aa: CASSLFSGGYEQFF; j_gene: TRBJ2-1; v_gene: TRBV7-2
CDR3aa: CASSHWRNTGELFF; j_gene: TRBJ2-2; v_gene: TRBV14